The 20 T cell receptor beta chains below were found in one sample sequenced in a study of T cells after posttransplantation cyclophosphamide. Produced via immunoSEQ multiplex PCR; TCRdb's table is partial and in-frame only. The sample has about 7,000 clones; around 90% are singletons. The sequencing sample was made of CD4+ T cells sorted from blood. The receptors originated from a woman aged 45-59 years in good health and a related stem cell transplant donor.

This chain links TRBV6-4 with TRBJ1-2; 12 bases agree with TRBD1. The CDR3 runs to 16 residues. Germline trimming cut 6 bases from V and 3 bases from J; bases unmatched to any gene: 8. The germline V gene has CDR1 MRHNA and CDR2 SNTAGT. CDR3 sequence (DNA): TGTGCCAGCAGGGGACAGGGGGCGAAGGGGGACTATGGCTACACCTTC. Translation gives CASRGQGAKGDYGYTF.

CDR3 DNA sequence: TGTGCCAGCAGTTTCCGGGACAGGCCTAACTATGGCTACACCTTC. It encodes CASSFRDRPNYGYTF. The chain is built from TRBV27 and TRBJ1-2, with 8 bases aligning to TRBD1. Germline V gene data show CDR1 as MNHEY and CDR2 as SMNVEV (reference sequence). This CDR3 region has 15 residues. Trimming cost V 3 bases and J 0 bases; bases outside gene matches: 3.

The gene calls are TRBV5-4 and TRBJ1-2; D may be TRBD1 (5 bases). The CDR3 sequence is 14 residues long. V was trimmed by 4 bases and J by 2 bases, leaving 12 bases between them. The germline CDR1 and CDR2 sequences are SGHNT and YYREEE (reference sequence). The CDR3 DNA reads as TGTGCCAGCAGCCAGGGTGGGGGGAACTATGGCTACACCTTC. Translating it yields CASSQGGGNYGYTF.

This sequence joins TRBV7-2 and TRBJ2-6; tentative D call: TRBD1 (5 bases). Per the germline V gene, CDR1 is SGHTA and CDR2 is FQGNSA. V dropped 5 bases and J dropped 1 base, with 18 bases sitting between them. The CDR3 sequence is 18 residues long. CDR3 in DNA: TGTGCCAGCAGCACCCTCGGTCGACAGCAGTCTGGGGCCAACGTCCTGACTTTC. Translated: CASSTLGRQQSGANVLTF.

The V and J genes are TRBV5-1 and TRBJ2-3, with 9 bases that match TRBD2. This CDR3 comprises 18 residues. Germline CDR1 is SGHRS and CDR2 is YFSETQ. V was pared by 3 bases and J by 6 bases, with 17 bases of the junction left unmatched. DNA of the CDR3: TGCGCCAGCAGCTCCACCTTGACTAGCGGTGCGGGGTCCGATACGCAGTATTTT. Its protein is CASSSTLTSGAGSDTQYF. The whole variable domain, remainder taken from reference TRBV5-1 and TRBJ2-3, is KAGVTQTPRYLIKTRGQQVTLSCSPISGHRSVSWYQQTPGQGLQFLFEYFSETQRNKGNFPGRFSGRQFSNSRSEMNVSTLELGDSALYLCASSSTLTSGAGSDTQYFGPGTRLTVL.

The chain carries TRBV7-8 and TRBJ2-3; 11 nucleotides align to TRBD2. Per germline, CDR1 SGHVS and CDR2 FQNEAQ. After removal of 5 bases from V and 0 bases from J, the junction contained 4 bases not matched to a gene. The CDR3 totals 16 residues. The DNA of the CDR3 is TGTGCCAGCAGCCTGAGACTAGCGGGAAGCACAGATACGCAGTATTTT. Translating gives CASSLRLAGSTDTQYF. Full variable domain (remainder filled in from reference TRBV7-8 and TRBJ2-3): GAGVSQSPRYKVAKRGQDVALRCDPISGHVSLFWYQQALGQGPEFLTYFQNEAQLDKSGLPSDRFFAERPEGSVSTLKIQRTQQEDSAVYLCASSLRLAGSTDTQYFGPGTRLTVL.

The rearrangement uses TRBV11-2 and TRBJ1-2; D might be TRBD1 (5 bases). Deletions cut 1 base from V and 6 bases from J, with 9 bases between. The CDR3 spans 13 residues. CDR1 and CDR2 from the germline V gene are SGHAT and FQNNGV. The CDR3 is CASSLAAGNGYTF. Written as DNA, the CDR3 is TGTGCCAGCAGCTTAGCGGCAGGGAATGGCTACACCTTC.

This clone was picked up one time. The rearrangement uses TRBV14 and TRBJ2-5; possibly TRBD2 for D (5 bases). Germline CDR1 SGHDN, CDR2 FVKESK. V dropped 3 bases and J dropped 11 bases, with 16 bases sitting between them. The CDR3 is 13 amino acids. DNA for the CDR3: TGTGCCAGCAGCCAGTCCTCGTTCCGGGAACAGTACTTC. Amino acids: CASSQSSFREQYF.

The J gene is TRBJ1-1, the V gene TRBV27, with 9 bases that match TRBD1. The ends lost 6 bases at V and 4 bases at J; junction bases unmatched: 3. The germline V gene has CDR1 MNHEY and CDR2 SMNVEV (reference sequence). The CDR3 has 13 amino acids. CDR3 residues: CASRWTGVTEAFF. DNA of the CDR3: TGTGCCAGCAGGTGGACAGGGGTCACTGAAGCTTTCTTT.

The chain combines TRBV11-2 with TRBJ2-1; 12 nucleotides match TRBD2. Germline V gene data show CDR1 as SGHAT and CDR2 as FQNNGV. CDR3 length: 14 residues. V shed 4 bases and J 6 bases; nucleotides not matched to a gene: 1. This chain's CDR3 is CASSSTSGGNEQFF. Written as DNA, the CDR3 is TGTGCCAGCAGCTCGACTAGCGGGGGCAATGAGCAGTTCTTC.

This clone was observed once. The V and J genes are TRBV6-1 and TRBJ1-3; D is unresolved. The V gene's germline CDR1 is MNHNS and CDR2 SASEGT. V was clipped by 6 bases and J by 0 bases, with 12 bases between them. The length of the CDR3 is 15 residues. CDR3: CASRMNSVSGNTIYF. The DNA of the CDR3 is TGTGCCAGCAGGATGAACAGTGTCTCTGGAAACACCATATATTTT.

This rearrangement joins TRBV5-1 to TRBJ1-1; 7 positions match TRBD1. The trim removed 4 bases at V and 3 bases at J, leaving 3 bases unmatched. CDR1 and CDR2 from the germline V gene are SGHRS and YFSETQ. CDR3 length: 13 residues. The CDR3 DNA is TGCGCCAGCAGCCTCGGGACAGACACTGAAGCTTTCTTT. Its protein product is CASSLGTDTEAFF. The variable domain in full, with the rest retrieved from reference TRBV5-1 and TRBJ1-1, is KAGVTQTPRYLIKTRGQQVTLSCSPISGHRSVSWYQQTPGQGLQFLFEYFSETQRNKGNFPGRFSGRQFSNSRSEMNVSTLELGDSALYLCASSLGTDTEAFFGQGTRLTVV.

The V call is TRBV7-7, the J call TRBJ2-5, with D tentatively TRBD2 (7 bases). Looked up from germline, CDR1 is SSHAT and CDR2 is FNYEAQ (reference sequence). V lost 3 bases, J lost 4 bases, and 15 bases lay in between. CDR3 length: 15 amino acids. The CDR3 reads CASSFGAGEGETQYF. CDR3 in DNA: TGTGCCAGCAGCTTCGGGGCAGGGGAGGGAGAGACCCAGTACTTC. Together with reference TRBV7-7 and TRBJ2-5, the CDR3 gives the full variable domain: GAGVSQSPRYKVTKRGQDVTLRCDPISSHATLYWYQQALGQGPEFLTYFNYEAQPDKSGLPSDRFSAERPEGSISTLTIQRTEQRDSAMYRCASSFGAGEGETQYFGPGTRLLVL.

The V call is TRBV7-9, the J call TRBJ2-2, with 9 bases that match TRBD1. CDR1 and CDR2 from the germline V gene are SEHNR and FQNEAQ (reference sequence). The CDR3 is 17 amino acids. V trimming: 7 bases; J trimming: 4 bases; junction bases outside the gene matches: 13. CDR3 residues: CASTQTAGTGTTGELFF. In DNA, the CDR3 is TGTGCCAGCACCCAAACCGCGGGGACAGGGACCACCGGGGAGCTGTTTTTT.

V is TRBV27 and J is TRBJ1-4; D unresolved. V was clipped by 6 bases and J by 12 bases, with 11 bases between them. This CDR3 has 11 amino acids. CDR1 is MNHEY and CDR2 is SMNVEV in the germline V gene (reference sequence). The CDR3 coding sequence is TGTGCCAGCAGGCCGGTGCCGGAACTGTTTTTT. This gives the protein CASRPVPELFF.

The V gene is TRBV5-1, the J gene TRBJ1-4; 10 nucleotides line up with TRBD1. Losses at the gene ends were 5 bases for V and 11 bases for J; bases not matched to a gene: 6. The CDR3 has 13 residues. Germline assignment: CDR1 SGHRS and CDR2 YFSETQ. The CDR3 sequence is CASRNGQGDKLFF. The DNA for the CDR3 is TGCGCCAGCAGAAATGGACAGGGGGACAAACTGTTTTTT.

Remarks on this clone: A junction boundary mismatches the germline segment, possibly from a read error. The same CDR3 arises from other DNA sequences in this sample as well. This chain links TRBV19 with TRBJ1-6, with D unclear. Germline values: CDR1 LNHDA, CDR2 SQIVND (reference sequence). The CDR3 runs 15 residues. The CDR3 DNA reads TGTGCCAGTAGTAGGTGGGCAGTTGATAATTCCCCCCTCCACTTT. This translates into CASSRWAVDNSPLHF. The entire variable domain, with the rest obtained from reference TRBV19 and TRBJ1-6, is as follows: DGGITQSPKYLFRKEGQNVTLSCEQNLNHDAMYWYRQDPGQGLRLIYYSQIVNDFQKGDIAEGYSVSREKKESFPLTVTSAQKNPTAFYLCASSRWAVDNSPLHFGNGTRLTVT.

The V call is TRBV5-5, the J call TRBJ1-1; 8 bases agree with TRBD1. CDR3 length equals 16 residues. V shed 0 bases and J 1 base; nucleotides not matched to a gene: 5. Per the germline V gene, CDR1 is SGHKS and CDR2 is YYEKEE (reference sequence). The CDR3 is CASSLDQGAENTEAFF. The CDR3 DNA follows: TGTGCCAGCAGCTTGGACCAGGGGGCAGAGAACACTGAAGCTTTCTTT.

J is TRBJ2-2 and V is TRBV28, with 12 nucleotides matching TRBD2. CDR3 size: 17 residues. Germline CDR1 MDHEN, CDR2 SYDVKM. Trimming cost V 5 bases and J 4 bases; bases outside gene matches: 8. In DNA, the CDR3 is TGTGCCAGCAGTACCACGGGACTAGCGGGCTCCACCGGGGAGCTGTTTTTT. Translation: CASSTTGLAGSTGELFF.

The J gene is TRBJ2-2, the V gene TRBV9; D perhaps matches TRBD2 (6 bases). CDR3 length equals 14 residues. Germline-derived CDR1 and CDR2 are SGDLS and YYNGEE. The V gene lost 5 bases and the J gene lost 1 base, with 9 bases spanning the gap. The CDR3 DNA reads as TGTGCCAGCAGGGCGGGGCTGAACACCGGGGAGCTGTTTTTT. Protein sequence: CASRAGLNTGELFF.